This T cell receptor (beta chain) was sequenced during a study of identical twins. Study conclusions and caveats: Invariant MAIT and iNKT cells are populations that could partly confound zero-insertion analyses.

Addition of a universal primer site occurred through template switching, and cDNA carried unique molecular identifiers. TCRdb analysed the 5' RACE reads with MiXCR anew, one entry per CDR3 protein. The sample contains under 900,000 distinct CDR3 sequences, around 12% of which appear only once. Looked up from germline, CDR1 is LNHNV and CDR2 is YYDKDF (reference sequence). V was cut by 0 bases and J by 1 base, with 12 bases left in between. The CDR3 consists of 17 residues. A few counts support this clonotype. Antigen unknown. These data were also reused for a study on yellow fever vaccine responses in identical twins.

The gene calls are TRBV15 and TRBJ2-2; no clear D gene. The receptor was derived from a woman aged 18-29 years in good health. Sequencing was done on a sample of PBMCs. The CDR3 spells CATSREDVVGNTGELFF. The CDR3 nucleotides are TGTGCCACCAGCAGAGAGGATGTGGTCGGGAACACCGGGGAGCTGTTTTTT. Full variable domain (missing parts from reference TRBV15 and TRBJ2-2): DAMVIQNPRYQVTQFGKPVTLSCSQTLNHNVMYWYQQKSSQAPKLLFHYYDKDFNNEADTPDNFQSRRPNTSFCFLDIRSPGLGDTAMYLCATSREDVVGNTGELFFGEGSRLTVL.